The rows below give T cell receptor beta chains drawn from one sample of a study of molecular identifiers for immune sequencing clone quantification. TCRdb re-called the PCR reads with MiXCR, one entry per CDR3 protein. The repertoire holds about 640,000 distinct CDR3 sequences, with 15% to 20% as singletons. Sequencing was carried out using naive CD8+ T cells from blood, with Jurkat cell RNA spiked in. The origin of the receptors is a human donor in good health. Some libraries in this study had Jurkat cell RNA spiked in. The CDR3 runs from the conserved cysteine through the conserved F or W. Fields, in order: CDR3 length, clone size, J gene, D gene, V gene, CDR3 protein, CDR3 DNA. The D gene is left open where the match is weak. Expanded clones get a size class; other rows say once, few or many, or leave the size out.

17 few TRBJ2-7 TRBD1 TRBV11-2 CASSLRGTGGALYEQYF TGTGCCAGCAGCTTACGTGGGACAGGGGGGGCTCTCTACGAGCAGTACTTC
14 few TRBJ1-1 TRBD1 TRBV28 CASSLRGGLSEAFF TGTGCCAGCAGTTTAAGAGGGGGCTTGAGTGAAGCTTTCTTT
12 many TRBJ2-3 . TRBV7-6 CASSRKEDTQYF TGTGCCAGCAGCCGTAAAGAAGATACGCAGTATTTT
14 many TRBJ2-7 . TRBV7-9 CASKPLSRGGEQYF TGTGCCAGCAAGCCCCTTTCCAGGGGAGGCGAGCAGTACTTC
14 . TRBJ2-1 . TRBV7-9 CASSFGASIYEQFF TGTGCCAGCAGCTTCGGAGCCTCTATCTATGAGCAGTTCTTC
14 many TRBJ2-1 TRBD2 TRBV20-1 CSAPTSGLYNEQFF TGCAGTGCGCCGACTAGCGGGCTTTACAATGAGCAGTTCTTC
14 . TRBJ2-7 TRBD2 TRBV5-1 CASSLGGPNCEQYF TGCGCCAGCAGTTTGGGAGGGCCCAACTGCGAGCAGTACTTC
14 . TRBJ1-2 . TRBV4-1 CASSQDDRSYGYTF TGCGCCAGCAGCCAAGATGACAGAAGCTATGGCTACACCTTC
11 . TRBJ2-7 . TRBV20-1 CSARERGEQYF TGCAGTGCTAGAGAGAGGGGCGAGCAGTACTTC
14 many TRBJ2-2 . TRBV24-1 CATSELQNTGELFF TGTGCCACCAGTGAGCTACAGAACACCGGGGAGCTGTTTTTT
14 many TRBJ2-3 . TRBV7-9 CASSLQQFPDTQYF TGTGCCAGCAGCTTACAACAGTTTCCAGATACGCAGTATTTT
17 . TRBJ2-1 TRBD2 TRBV4-3 CTSSQPIPGLGRGEQFF TGCACCAGCAGCCAACCAATCCCGGGACTAGGGAGGGGTGAGCAGTTCTTC
19 few TRBJ2-2 TRBD2 TRBV4-1 CASSLATSGRASNTGELFF TGCGCCAGCAGCCTCGCGACTAGCGGGAGGGCCTCGAACACCGGGGAGCTGTTTTTT
12 many TRBJ2-3 . TRBV12-3/TRBV12-4 CASSFDVDTQYF TGTGCCAGCAGTTTTGATGTGGATACGCAGTATTTT
16 . TRBJ2-5 . TRBV4-3 CASGHGQQYSRKTQYF TGCGCCAGCGGCCACGGCCAACAATACTCCCGGAAGACCCAGTACTTC
11 many TRBJ1-1 . TRBV21-1 CASSKGTEAFF TGTGCCAGCAGCAAAGGCACTGAAGCTTTCTTT
14 many TRBJ1-5 . TRBV2 CASSGAESNQPQHF TGTGCCAGCAGTGGGGCAGAGAGCAATCAGCCCCAGCATTTT
15 many TRBJ1-2 . TRBV9 CASSVAGGYGYGYTF TGTGCCAGCAGCGTGGCCGGGGGATACGGCTATGGCTACACCTTC
14 many TRBJ1-1 . TRBV28 CASSFWGTNTEAFF TGTGCCAGCAGTTTTTGGGGAACGAACACTGAAGCTTTCTTT
16 few TRBJ2-1 TRBD2 TRBV19 CASSILAGSTHNEQFF TGTGCCAGTAGTATCCTAGCGGGATCGACCCACAATGAGCAGTTCTTC
15 few TRBJ2-2 . TRBV28 CASEGRVTNTGELFF TGTGCCAGCGAGGGTCGGGTAACGAACACCGGGGAGCTGTTTTTT
15 many TRBJ2-7 TRBD2 TRBV6-2/TRBV6-3 CASSALAGELGEQYF TGTGCCAGCAGCGCTCTAGCGGGGGAGCTGGGAGAGCAGTACTTC
14 few TRBJ2-3 TRBD2 TRBV7-2 CASSFGGGTDAQYF TGTGCCAGCAGCTTCGGGGGGGGCACAGATGCGCAGTATTTT
13 many TRBJ2-3 . TRBV30 CACVELAGDTQYF TGTGCCTGCGTTGAACTAGCAGGAGATACGCAGTATTTT
15 many TRBJ2-7 . TRBV7-8 CASSLLDRPTYEQYF TGTGCCAGCAGCTTACTAGACAGGCCCACCTACGAGCAGTACTTC
17 few TRBJ2-1 . TRBV4-3 CASSQGSGRRIYNEQFF TGCGCCAGCAGCCAAGGTTCCGGGCGCAGAATCTACAATGAGCAGTTCTTC
15 many TRBJ2-7 . TRBV7-2 CASSSGHMGAYEQYF TGTGCCAGCAGCTCGGGACATATGGGCGCCTACGAGCAGTACTTC
13 many TRBJ2-2 . TRBV12-3/TRBV12-4 CASSSRPAGELFF TGTGCCAGCAGTTCCCGTCCTGCCGGGGAGCTGTTTTTT
12 many TRBJ2-7 . TRBV12-3/TRBV12-4 CASSETGFEQYF TGTGCCAGCAGTGAGACTGGATTCGAGCAGTACTTC
16 few TRBJ2-5 . TRBV7-9 CASSLGTGEPQETQYF TGTGCCAGCAGCTTAGGGACGGGAGAGCCCCAAGAGACCCAGTACTTC
14 many TRBJ1-1 TRBD1 TRBV29-1 CSVLGQGSNTEAFF TGCAGCGTTTTGGGACAGGGTTCGAACACTGAAGCTTTCTTT
14 many TRBJ1-1 . TRBV5-8 CASSSINVNTEAFF TGTGCCAGCAGCTCCATCAACGTGAACACTGAAGCTTTCTTT
14 . TRBJ2-1 TRBD1 TRBV20-1 CSALPGQALNEQFF TGCAGTGCCCTACCGGGACAGGCTCTCAATGAGCAGTTCTTC
14 few TRBJ1-6 . TRBV5-3 CASSLNRVLPPLHF TGTGCCAGCAGCTTGAACAGGGTTCTCCCACCCCTCCACTTT
18 many TRBJ2-1 . TRBV5-1 CASSTGRGGISSYNEQFF TGCGCCAGCAGCACCGGCAGAGGGGGAATTAGCTCCTACAATGAGCAGTTCTTC
16 many TRBJ2-3 . TRBV20-1 CSASFGGRHPTDTQYF TGCAGTGCTAGCTTCGGGGGCAGACACCCGACCGATACGCAGTATTTT
15 many TRBJ2-7 TRBD1 TRBV7-9 CASSLSPGTGNEQYF TGTGCCAGCAGCCTAAGTCCCGGGACAGGGAACGAGCAGTACTTC
15 many TRBJ1-2 . TRBV5-6 CASSLEDSSNYGYTF TGTGCCAGCAGCTTGGAGGATTCGTCTAACTATGGCTACACCTTC
14 few TRBJ2-7 . TRBV7-9 CASSAQDGFLEQYF TGTGCCAGCAGCGCACAGGACGGTTTCCTCGAGCAGTACTTC
16 many TRBJ1-1 . TRBV4-3 CASSQEGPGMWTEAFF TGCGCCAGCAGCCAAGAGGGCCCGGGTATGTGGACTGAAGCTTTCTTT
15 many TRBJ1-2 TRBD1 TRBV10-2 CASSESRSGGPGYTF TGCGCCAGCAGTGAGTCGAGGTCAGGGGGGCCTGGCTACACCTTC
14 . TRBJ2-1 . TRBV27 CASSLTGAYCEQFF TGTGCCAGCAGTTTAACCGGGGCTTACTGTGAGCAGTTCTTC
16 . TRBJ1-1 . TRBV5-1 CASSLVGGGVGTEAFF TGCGCCAGCAGCTTGGTTGGGGGCGGGGTCGGCACTGAAGCTTTCTTT
15 many TRBJ2-1 TRBD1 TRBV12-3/TRBV12-4 CASRASGTGDNEQFF TGTGCCAGCAGAGCCTCCGGGACAGGGGACAATGAGCAGTTCTTC
18 few TRBJ2-1 . TRBV7-2 CASSRPQGGGTNYNEQFF TGTGCCAGCAGCAGGCCCCAGGGGGGTGGGACCAACTACAATGAGCAGTTCTTC
14 few TRBJ2-7 . TRBV7-9 CASSWSSLDYEQYF TGTGCCAGCAGCTGGTCCTCATTGGACTACGAGCAGTACTTC
16 many TRBJ1-1 . TRBV12-3/TRBV12-4 CASTIWPRGGDTEAFF TGTGCCAGCACCATATGGCCCAGGGGAGGGGACACTGAAGCTTTCTTT
14 many TRBJ2-2 . TRBV13 CASRIGVNTGELFF TGTGCCAGCAGAATCGGAGTGAACACCGGGGAGCTGTTTTTT
13 few TRBJ2-7 TRBD1 TRBV19 CASSTRDRVEQYF TGTGCCAGTAGTACCCGGGACAGGGTCGAGCAGTACTTC
13 many TRBJ2-7 TRBD2 TRBV20-1 CSACTSGDYEQYF TGCAGTGCTTGTACTAGCGGAGATTACGAGCAGTACTTC